This T cell receptor beta chain appears in the sequencing data of a study of technical replicates of blood from several donors. V was trimmed by 4 bases and J by 0 bases, leaving 5 bases between them. CDR1 and CDR2 from the germline V gene are SGHKS and YYEKEE (reference sequence). This CDR3 has 12 amino acids. Libraries were prepared by immunoSEQ multiplex PCR; TCRdb keeps only in-frame clonotypes and omits some of them. This table has about 75,000 clones, 91% appearing once. Sequences were obtained from PBMCs. This TCR came from a human donor in good health. Some clones in this sample may be carry-over from other donors' samples. This rearrangement joins TRBV5-5 to TRBJ2-7; D gene uncertain. CDR3 loop: CASSLSSYEQYF. The CDR3 DNA follows: TGTGCCAGCAGCCTAAGCTCCTACGAGCAGTACTTC.